The clone carrying this T cell receptor (beta chain) was found once. Libraries were prepared by immunoSEQ multiplex PCR; TCRdb keeps only in-frame clonotypes and omits some of them. The table has some 200,000 clones, over 80% seen once; the top ten hold around 1.3%. These data belong to a study of blood T cell repertoires in COVID-19. Study at large: Sample material is recorded as cDNA or gDNA derived from T cells, B-cell-depleted T cells, or PBMCs.

This CDR3 has 14 amino acids. The germline CDR1 and CDR2 sequences are SGHTA and FQGNSA. Trimming removed 3 bases from V and 5 bases from J; junction bases left unmatched: 3. The TCR sequence derives from a woman aged 25-40 years with COVID-19, enrolled during active disease. The sequencing input was peripheral blood. The chain employs TRBV7-2 and TRBJ2-1; TRBD2 agrees at 8 bases. CDR3 coding DNA: TGTGCCAGCAGCTTGAGCGGGGGCAACAATGAGCAGTTCTTC. This codes for CASSLSGGNNEQFF.